Listed here is a single TCR beta chain. From germline, CDR1 is MNHNS and CDR2 SASEGT. The CDR3 loop spans 18 amino acids. V trimming: 1 base; J trimming: 8 bases; junction bases outside the gene matches: 15. Using immunoSEQ multiplex PCR, the repertoire was profiled, and TCRdb retains in-frame clones only, with some absent. The sample carries about 75,000 clones, about 87% recorded once. The data are from a study of T cell responses to AZD1222 COVID-19 vaccine. This clonotype originated in an adult who received the MenACWY meningococcal vaccine as a control. This specimen consisted of peripheral blood, obtained 28 days after the second dose of the MenACWY control vaccine. The V call is TRBV6-1, the J call TRBJ2-3; 10 bases fit TRBD2. The DNA for the CDR3 is TGTGCCAGCAGTGAAGTGGCTAGCGGGGGTAGTGTCCAAGGTACGCAGTATTTT. As protein: CASSEVASGGSVQGTQYF.